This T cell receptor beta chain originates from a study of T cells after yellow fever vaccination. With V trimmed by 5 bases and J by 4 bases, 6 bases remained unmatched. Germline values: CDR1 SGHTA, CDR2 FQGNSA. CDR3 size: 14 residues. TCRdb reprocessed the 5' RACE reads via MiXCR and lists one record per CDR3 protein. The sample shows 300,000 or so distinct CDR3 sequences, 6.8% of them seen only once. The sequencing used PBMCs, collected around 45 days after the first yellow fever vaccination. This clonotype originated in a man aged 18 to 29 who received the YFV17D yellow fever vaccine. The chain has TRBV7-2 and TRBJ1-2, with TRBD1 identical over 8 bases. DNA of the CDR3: TGTGCCAGCAGCCCCCTTGGACAGGGCTATGGCTACACCTTC. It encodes CASSPLGQGYGYTF.